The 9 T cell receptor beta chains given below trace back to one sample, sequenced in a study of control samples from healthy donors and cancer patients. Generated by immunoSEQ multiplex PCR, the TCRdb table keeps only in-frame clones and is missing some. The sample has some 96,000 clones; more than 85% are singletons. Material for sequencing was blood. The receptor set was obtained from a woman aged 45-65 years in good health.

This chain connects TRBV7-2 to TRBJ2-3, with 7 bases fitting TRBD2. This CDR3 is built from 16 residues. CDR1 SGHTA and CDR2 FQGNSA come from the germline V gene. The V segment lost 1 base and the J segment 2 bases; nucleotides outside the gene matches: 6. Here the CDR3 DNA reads TGTGCCAGCAGCTTAGTTGCGGGACTATCCACAGATACGCAGTATTTT. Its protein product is CASSLVAGLSTDTQYF.

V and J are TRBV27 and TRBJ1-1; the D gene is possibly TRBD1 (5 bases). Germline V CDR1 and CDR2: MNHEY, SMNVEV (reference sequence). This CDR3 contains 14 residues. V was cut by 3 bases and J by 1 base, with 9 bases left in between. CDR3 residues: CASSFPGENTEAFF. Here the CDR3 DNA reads TGTGCCAGCAGTTTTCCGGGGGAGAACACTGAAGCTTTCTTT.

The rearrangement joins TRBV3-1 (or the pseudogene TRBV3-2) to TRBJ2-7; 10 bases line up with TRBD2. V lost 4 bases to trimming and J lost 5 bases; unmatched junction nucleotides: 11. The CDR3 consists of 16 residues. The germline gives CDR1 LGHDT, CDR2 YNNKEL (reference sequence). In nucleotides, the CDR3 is TGTGCCAGCAGCCCGCACCAACTAGCGGGAAACGACGAGCAGTACGTC. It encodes CASSPHQLAGNDEQYV.

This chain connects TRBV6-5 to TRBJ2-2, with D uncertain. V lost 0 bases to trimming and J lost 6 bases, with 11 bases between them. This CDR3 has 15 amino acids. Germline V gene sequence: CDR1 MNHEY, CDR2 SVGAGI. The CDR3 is CASSYSLGSSGELFF. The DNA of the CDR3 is TGTGCCAGCAGTTACTCACTCGGTTCGTCCGGGGAGCTGTTTTTT.

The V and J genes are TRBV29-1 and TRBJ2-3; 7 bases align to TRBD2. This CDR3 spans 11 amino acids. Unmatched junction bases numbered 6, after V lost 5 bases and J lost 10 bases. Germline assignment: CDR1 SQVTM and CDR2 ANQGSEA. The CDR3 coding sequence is TGCAGCGTTACCTCGGGAGGCGCGCAGTATTTT. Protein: CSVTSGGAQYF.

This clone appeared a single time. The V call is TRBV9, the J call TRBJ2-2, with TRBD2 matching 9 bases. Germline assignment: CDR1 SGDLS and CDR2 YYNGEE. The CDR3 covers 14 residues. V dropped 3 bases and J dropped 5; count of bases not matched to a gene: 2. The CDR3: CASSASGRTGELFF. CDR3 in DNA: TGTGCCAGCAGCGCCAGCGGGAGGACCGGGGAGCTGTTTTTT. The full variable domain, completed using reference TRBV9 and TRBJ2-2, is DSGVTQTPKHLITATGQRVTLRCSPRSGDLSVYWYQQSLDQGLQFLIQYYNGEERAKGNILERFSAQQFPDLHSELNLSSLELGDSALYFCASSASGRTGELFFGEGSRLTVL.

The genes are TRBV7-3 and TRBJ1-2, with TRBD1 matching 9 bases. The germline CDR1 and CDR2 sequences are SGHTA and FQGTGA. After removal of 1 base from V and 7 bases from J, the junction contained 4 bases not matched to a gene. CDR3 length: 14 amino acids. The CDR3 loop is CASSLSPTGGGYTF. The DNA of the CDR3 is TGTGCCAGCAGCTTAAGCCCGACAGGGGGTGGCTACACCTTC.

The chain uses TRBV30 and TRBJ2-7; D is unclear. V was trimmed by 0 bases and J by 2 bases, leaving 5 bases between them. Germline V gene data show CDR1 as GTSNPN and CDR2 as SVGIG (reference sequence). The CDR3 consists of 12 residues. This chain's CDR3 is CAWSVGAYEQYF. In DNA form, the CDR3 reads TGTGCCTGGAGTGTTGGGGCCTACGAGCAGTACTTC.

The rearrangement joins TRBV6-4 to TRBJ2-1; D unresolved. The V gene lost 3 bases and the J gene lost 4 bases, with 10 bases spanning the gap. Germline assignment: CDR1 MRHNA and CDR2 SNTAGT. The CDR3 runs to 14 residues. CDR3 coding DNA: TGTGCCAGCAGTGAGGATTCCCGTTACAATGAGCAGTTCTTC. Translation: CASSEDSRYNEQFF.